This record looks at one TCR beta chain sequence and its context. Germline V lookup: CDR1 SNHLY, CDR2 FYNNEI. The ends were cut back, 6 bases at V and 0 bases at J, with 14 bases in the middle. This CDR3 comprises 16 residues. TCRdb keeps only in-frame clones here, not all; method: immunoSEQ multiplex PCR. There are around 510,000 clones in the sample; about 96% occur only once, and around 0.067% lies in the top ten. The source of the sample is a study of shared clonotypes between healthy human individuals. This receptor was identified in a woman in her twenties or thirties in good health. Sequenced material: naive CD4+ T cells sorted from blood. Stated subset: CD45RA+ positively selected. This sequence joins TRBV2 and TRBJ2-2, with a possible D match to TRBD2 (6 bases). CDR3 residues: CASSYQGLANTGELFF. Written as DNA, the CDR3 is TGTGCCAGCAGCTATCAGGGACTCGCGAACACCGGGGAGCTGTTTTTT.